This is a list of T cell receptor beta chains from one sample in a study of Ad26.COV2.S vaccination and SARS-CoV-2 variants. Using immunoSEQ multiplex PCR, the repertoire was profiled, and TCRdb retains in-frame clones only, with some absent. Found here are about 350,000 clones, just over 90% of them singletons; the top ten hold about 3.9%. Specimen: peripheral blood, collected after recovery from COVID-19. These TCRs come from a human donor who had recovered from COVID-19. Both conserved end residues are part of each CDR3. D genes are given only for firm matches. Not every row has a clone size; where given, it reads once, few, many or a size class.

j_call v_call clone_size d_call cdr3_nt cdr3_aa
TRBJ2-7 TRBV6-6 - - TGTGCCAGCAGTTACTTAGGGGGAAGTCATTACGAGCAGTACTTC CASSYLGGSHYEQYF
TRBJ2-1 TRBV9 - TRBD2 TGTGCCAGCAGCGTAGGGGCTAGCGGGGCCTCCTATGAGCAGTTCTTC CASSVGASGASYEQFF
TRBJ2-1 TRBV27 - TRBD1 TGTGCCAGCAGTCCCGCCGGGACAGCATACAATGAGCAGTTCTTC CASSPAGTAYNEQFF
TRBJ2-5 TRBV9 - - TGTGCCAGCAGCCCGGGACGGATCCAAGAGACCCAGTACTTC CASSPGRIQETQYF
TRBJ2-2 TRBV6-5 - TRBD1 TGTGCCAGCAATGGACAGGGGAACACCGGGGAGCTGTTTTTT CASNGQGNTGELFF
TRBJ1-1 TRBV4-1 - TRBD1 TGCGCCAGCAGCCCGCAAGTTTACAGGGGGGGGAACACTGAAGCTTTCTTT CASSPQVYRGGNTEAFF
TRBJ1-1 TRBV12-3/TRBV12-4 - - TGTGCCAGCAAGATCGGACAGATCACTGAAGCTTTCTTT CASKIGQITEAFF
TRBJ2-7 TRBV5-1 - - TGCGCCAGCAGCTTCCGGACGGACTCCTACGAGCAGTACTTC CASSFRTDSYEQYF
TRBJ2-7 TRBV5-1 - - TGCGCCAGCAGCTTGAATTCCTACGAGCAGTACTTC CASSLNSYEQYF
TRBJ1-2 TRBV10-3 - - TGTGCCATCAGTGTGTACAGGGAGAGGGATACTAACTATGGCTACACCTTC CAISVYRERDTNYGYTF
TRBJ2-5 TRBV6-5 - - TGTGCCAACGCGAGGGAAATCCGGGAGACCCAGTACTTC CANAREIRETQYF
TRBJ1-5 TRBV7-2 - TRBD1 TGTGCCAGCAGCTTATCGGGACAGAAATGGGAGCCCCAGCATTTT CASSLSGQKWEPQHF
TRBJ1-1 TRBV7-9 - TRBD1 TGTGCCAGCAAGGGGGAACAGGGGCCAGGGTGGAATACTGAAGCTTTCTTT CASKGEQGPGWNTEAFF
TRBJ1-1 TRBV27 - - TGTGCCAGCAGTTTAAAAGGCACTTCGAACACTGAAGCTTTCTTT CASSLKGTSNTEAFF
TRBJ1-2 TRBV6-4 - - TGTGCCAGCAGCGAAACAGGGAACTATGGCTACACCTTC CASSETGNYGYTF
TRBJ1-1 TRBV21-1 - - TGTGCCAGCAGGTGGACATCGGGGCCGGACACTGAAGCTTTCTTT CASRWTSGPDTEAFF
TRBJ2-2 TRBV7-6 - TRBD1 TGTGCCAGCAGCACGACAGGGGCGAACACCGGGGAGCTGTTTTTT CASSTTGANTGELFF
TRBJ2-4 TRBV5-4 - TRBD2 TGTGCCAGCAGCGGGGGGGGAACCAAAAACATTCAGTACTTC CASSGGGTKNIQYF
TRBJ1-2 TRBV2 - - TGTGCCAGCAGCCCCACAGGGACGCCGGCTACCAATGGCTACACCTTC CASSPTGTPATNGYTF
TRBJ1-3 TRBV5-1 - - TGCGCCAGCAGCTTGGATCAGGGCTTTGGAAACACCATATATTTT CASSLDQGFGNTIYF
TRBJ2-7 TRBV7-2 - TRBD1 TGTGCCAGCAGCTTACGGGGGACAGGGATATACGAGCAGTACTTC CASSLRGTGIYEQYF
TRBJ1-5 TRBV19 - - TGTGCCAGTAGAAACCGGGACACCAACAATCAGCCCCAGCATTTT CASRNRDTNNQPQHF
TRBJ2-3 TRBV27 once - TGTGCCACCGCGTCAGGGCTTACGCAGTATTTT CATASGLTQYF
TRBJ1-3 TRBV19 - - TGTGCCAGTAGTCTCAGTACCTCTGGAAACACCATATATTTT CASSLSTSGNTIYF
TRBJ1-2 TRBV2 - TRBD1 TGTGCCAGCAGTTGGACAGGGTCTAGCTACACCTTC CASSWTGSSYTF
TRBJ2-1 TRBV11-3 once - TGTGCCAGCAGCTTAGGCGATAGGGGCGCCTTATCCTACAATGAGCAGTTCTTC CASSLGDRGALSYNEQFF